Given below is one T cell receptor (beta chain) in context. Antigen specificity is unknown. The sample belongs to a study of T-cell memory formation after mild COVID-19. Study-level points and caveats: Contracting clones localized mainly to CM and EM when CD4+ and mainly to EMRA when CD8+. CD4/CD8 balance characterized clones contracting day 15 to 85, and CD4+ skew characterized later expanders.

The germline gives CDR1 ENHRY, CDR2 SYGVKD. The ends lost 2 bases at V and 8 bases at J; junction bases unmatched: 7. The CDR3 spans 14 residues. Constant-segment primers and 5'RACE yielded cDNA libraries for TCR alpha and TCR beta, each carrying sample barcodes and UMIs. TCRdb processed the 5' RACE reads anew with MiXCR; each CDR3 protein has one entry. The sample consists of hundreds of thousands of distinct CDR3 sequences, about 20% of them appearing once. This TCR derives from an adult woman who had mild COVID-19 (a few samples of this study predate the infection). Cell type and time point are not known. The V call is TRBV10-3, the J call TRBJ2-3; 7 positions match TRBD2. Sequenced: PBMCs or a T cell subset sorted from them (not recorded which). In DNA, the CDR3 is TGTGCCATCAGTGAGACCCTCCTAGCGGTTACGCAGTATTTT. Protein product: CAISETLLAVTQYF.